This T cell receptor (beta chain) was recovered during a study of cytomegalovirus exposure and HLA in healthy donors. V trimming: 4 bases; J trimming: 3 bases; junction bases outside the gene matches: 5. The germline V gene encodes CDR1 SGHRS and CDR2 YFSETQ. The CDR3 spans 14 residues. Study-wide points: A missense variant in DCLRE1C was later tied to TCR beta V- and J-gene trimming.

For this clone: What it binds is unknown.

PCR primers comprised 60 Vbeta and 13 Jbeta primers. In the original workflow: Approximately 11 million of some 80 million unique TCR beta chains were shared, per a later count. The assay was immunoSEQ multiplex PCR, and TCRdb's table has in-frame clones only and misses some. The DNA was the basis for D and trimming; V, J and clone size are from that table. The sample table includes 90,000 to 100,000 clones. What was sequenced was PBMCs. The TCR comes from a woman in her 30s in good health and CMV-seronegative. The chain has TRBV5-1 and TRBJ1-1, with 8 positions matching TRBD1. The CDR3 DNA follows: TGCGCCAGCAGCACCTCAGGGGGCTACACTGAAGCTTTCTTT. Protein: CASSTSGGYTEAFF.